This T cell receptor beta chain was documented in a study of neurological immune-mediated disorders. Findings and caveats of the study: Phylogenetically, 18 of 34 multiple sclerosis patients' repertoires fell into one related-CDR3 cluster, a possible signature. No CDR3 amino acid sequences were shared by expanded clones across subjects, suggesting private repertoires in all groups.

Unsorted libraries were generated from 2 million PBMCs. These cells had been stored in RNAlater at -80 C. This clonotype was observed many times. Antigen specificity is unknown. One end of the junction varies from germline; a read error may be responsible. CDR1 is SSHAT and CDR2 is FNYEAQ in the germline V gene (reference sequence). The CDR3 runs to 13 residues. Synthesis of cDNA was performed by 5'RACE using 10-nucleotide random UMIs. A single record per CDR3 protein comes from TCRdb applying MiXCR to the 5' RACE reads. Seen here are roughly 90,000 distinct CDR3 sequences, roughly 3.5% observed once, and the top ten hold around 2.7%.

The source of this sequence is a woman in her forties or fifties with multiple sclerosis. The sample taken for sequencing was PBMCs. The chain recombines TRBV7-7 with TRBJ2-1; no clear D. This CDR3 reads CASSLHQVDEQFF. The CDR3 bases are TGTGCTAGCAGCCTACACCAGGTGGATGAGCAGTTCTTC.